Below, 29 T cell receptor beta chains from the same sample are listed, as sequenced in a study of shared clonotypes between healthy human individuals. The repertoire was sequenced with immunoSEQ multiplex PCR; TCRdb's copy has only in-frame clones and lacks some. The table lists 2.5 million or so clones, just over 90% of them singletons. Source material: naive CD4+ T cells sorted from blood. Subset indicated: CD45RA+ positively selected. These receptor sequences come from a man younger than 30 in good health.

The chain has TRBV30 and TRBJ1-2; D gene unclear. Trimming left V 2 bases short and J 4 bases short, with 8 bases between. The CDR3 is made up of 12 amino acids. Germline assignment: CDR1 GTSNPN and CDR2 SVGIG (reference sequence). CDR3: CAWSPLFYGYTF. Written as DNA, the CDR3 is TGTGCCTGGAGTCCCCTGTTCTATGGCTACACCTTC.

The rearrangement joins TRBV30 to TRBJ2-3; 12 positions agree with TRBD2. Per the germline V gene, CDR1 is GTSNPN and CDR2 is SVGIG (reference sequence). The ends lost 6 bases at V and 8 bases at J; junction bases unmatched: 6. CDR3 size: 13 residues. Here the CDR3 reads CACGLAGSGTQYF. DNA for the CDR3: TGTGCCTGTGGACTAGCGGGGAGCGGTACGCAGTATTTT.

The V gene is TRBV27, the J gene TRBJ2-2, with TRBD2 matching over 10 bases. Per germline, CDR1 MNHEY and CDR2 SMNVEV (reference sequence). V was clipped by 5 bases and J by 1 base; unmatched bases: 7. CDR3 length: 17 amino acids. The CDR3 sequence is CASSPLAGGWNTGELFF. As DNA, the CDR3 is TGTGCCAGCAGTCCATTAGCGGGGGGCTGGAACACCGGGGAGCTGTTTTTT.

V gene TRBV9 combines with J gene TRBJ1-4; 11 bases match TRBD1. Unmatched junction bases numbered 7, after V lost 4 bases and J lost 8 bases. CDR1 and CDR2 (germline): SGDLS, YYNGEE. The CDR3 has 15 residues. CDR3: CASSTGDRGTEKLFF. In DNA form, the CDR3 reads TGTGCCAGCAGCACCGGGGACAGGGGGACGGAAAAACTGTTTTTT.

With regard to this clone: The sample has other DNA sequences that encode this CDR3 too. The V gene is TRBV6-1, the J gene TRBJ2-2; unclear D gene. Trimming removed 6 bases at V and 1 base at J, with 3 bases between. CDR3 size: 12 residues. Germline V lookup: CDR1 MNHNS, CDR2 SASEGT. CDR3 amino acids: CASSENTGELFF. The DNA of the CDR3 is TGTGCCAGCAGCGAGAACACCGGGGAGCTGTTTTTT.

This rearrangement joins TRBV28 to TRBJ1-1; D is unresolved. Germline values: CDR1 MDHEN, CDR2 SYDVKM. V gave up 4 bases and J gave up 4 bases, with 7 bases separating them. This CDR3 has 12 amino acids. This chain's CDR3 is CASSYSATEAFF. DNA of the CDR3: TGTGCCAGCAGTTACTCCGCCACTGAAGCTTTCTTT.

CDR3 DNA: TGTGCCAGCAGGGAGATGTACCTCTACAATGAGCAGTTCTTC. Amino acid sequence: CASREMYLYNEQFF. This chain links TRBV27 with TRBJ2-1, with D uncertain. The CDR3 is made up of 14 amino acids. V was shortened by 6 bases and J by 3 bases, with 12 bases between the two germline ends. The V gene's germline CDR1 is MNHEY and CDR2 SMNVEV (reference sequence).

About this clone itself: Other DNA sequences in the same sample also yield this CDR3. The chain couples TRBV4-3 to TRBJ2-3; unclear D gene. Per the germline V gene, CDR1 is LGHNA and CDR2 is YSLEER. Trimming removed 0 bases from V and 6 bases from J, with 1 base in between. The CDR3 is 11 residues long. CDR3 in DNA: TGCGCCAGCAGCCAAGAGGATACGCAGTATTTT. Amino acids: CASSQEDTQYF.

The chain employs TRBV19 and TRBJ2-7, with D tentatively TRBD2 (5 bases). The CDR3 spans 15 residues. The V gene's germline CDR1 is LNHDA and CDR2 SQIVND (reference sequence). V dropped 5 bases and J dropped 2 bases, with 16 bases sitting between them. The CDR3 bases are TGTGCCAGTAGTCCAACCCTCGGGAAGACCTACGAGCAGTACTTC. Encoded protein: CASSPTLGKTYEQYF.

The rearrangement joins TRBV5-4 to TRBJ1-2, with TRBD1 identical over 7 bases. This CDR3 comprises 16 residues. Germline assignment: CDR1 SGHNT and CDR2 YYREEE (reference sequence). Losses at the gene ends were 2 bases for V and 5 bases for J; bases not matched to a gene: 12. This CDR3 reads CASSFSGGQTIYGYTF. As DNA, the CDR3 is TGTGCCAGCAGCTTTTCTGGGGGACAGACAATTTATGGCTACACCTTC.

The DNA for the CDR3 is TGTGCCACAATGACCACAGGGGCTCAGCCCCAGCATTTT. Residues: CATMTTGAQPQHF. The J gene is TRBJ1-5, the V gene TRBV19; 7 bases agree with TRBD1. The CDR3 sequence is 13 residues long. The junction had 9 bases not matched to a gene; V was cut back by 10 bases and J by 6 bases. Per the germline V gene, CDR1 is LNHDA and CDR2 is SQIVND (reference sequence).

The genes are TRBV28 and TRBJ1-3; no firm D call. The germline CDR1 and CDR2 sequences are MDHEN and SYDVKM. V was pared by 6 bases and J by 1 base, with 16 bases between. The CDR3 covers 16 residues. This CDR3 is CASSLTTTGSGNTIYF. The DNA for the CDR3 is TGTGCCAGCAGCCTCACAACCACTGGTTCTGGAAACACCATATATTTT. The entire variable domain, with the rest obtained from reference TRBV28 and TRBJ1-3, is as follows: DVKVTQSSRYLVKRTGEKVFLECVQDMDHENMFWYRQDPGLGLRLIYFSYDVKMKEKGDIPEGYSVSREKKERFSLILESASTNQTSMYLCASSLTTTGSGNTIYFGEGSWLTVV.

DNA for the CDR3: TGCGCCAGCAGTGGGGCAGGCCCCACAGATACGCAGTATTTT. Translating gives CASSGAGPTDTQYF. This sequence joins TRBV5-1 and TRBJ2-3; weak D call: TRBD1 (5 bases). The CDR3 has 14 amino acids. The V gene lost 5 bases and the J gene lost 2 bases, with 12 bases spanning the gap. Germline CDR1 is SGHRS and CDR2 is YFSETQ.

This clone appeared a single time. The genes are TRBV7-2 and TRBJ2-5, with no clear D. The ends were cut back, 5 bases at V and 5 bases at J, with 9 bases in the middle. The CDR3 is 12 amino acids. Germline lookup yields CDR1 SGHTA and CDR2 FQGNSA. The chain's CDR3 is CASSPLAETQYF. The CDR3 bases are TGTGCCAGCAGCCCCTTGGCGGAGACCCAGTACTTC.

The rearrangement links TRBV19 to TRBJ1-6, with 8 nucleotides matching TRBD1. The CDR3 spans 18 residues. Germline V gives CDR1 LNHDA, CDR2 SQIVND (reference sequence). V trimming: 6 bases; J trimming: 0 bases; junction bases outside the gene matches: 10. The CDR3 bases are TGTGCCAGTAGCTTAGGGACAGGCGGAAGCTCCTATAATTCACCCCTCCACTTT. This translates into CASSLGTGGSSYNSPLHF.

The genes are TRBV19 and TRBJ2-3, with D unresolved. Trimming took 6 bases from V and 4 from J, leaving 20 bases between them. The germline gives CDR1 LNHDA, CDR2 SQIVND (reference sequence). The CDR3 covers 16 residues. The CDR3 DNA sequence: TGTGCCAGTAGGCCCCACTCGGCCCTGCAGCCAGATACGCAGTATTTT. It is translated as CASRPHSALQPDTQYF.

The J gene is TRBJ2-3, the V gene TRBV5-1, with D possibly TRBD2 on 5 matching bases. The germline CDR1 and CDR2 sequences are SGHRS and YFSETQ. With 4 bases removed from V and 5 bases from J, the gap between germline ends came to 14 bases. There are 14 residues in the CDR3. CDR3 protein: CASSILGREDTQYF. CDR3 coding DNA: TGCGCCAGCAGCATACTAGGTCGGGAAGATACGCAGTATTTT.

V and J are TRBV5-4 and TRBJ2-7, with 7 bases that match TRBD1. From germline, CDR1 is SGHNT and CDR2 YYREEE (reference sequence). The CDR3 totals 12 residues. V shed 4 bases, J shed 4 bases, and the junction held 2 bases outside the gene matches. In DNA, the CDR3 is TGTGCCAGCAGCGACAGGGATTACGAGCAGTACTTC. Its protein product is CASSDRDYEQYF.

The V call is TRBV2, the J call TRBJ2-1; a weak D match, TRBD1 (6 bases). Trimming shortened V by 6 bases and J by 5 bases, and 8 bases separated the two germline ends. This CDR3 contains 12 residues. The germline gives CDR1 SNHLY, CDR2 FYNNEI. This CDR3 is CASRRTDNEQFF. The CDR3 DNA follows: TGTGCCAGCAGGAGGACAGACAATGAGCAGTTCTTC.

This rearrangement joins TRBV5-1 to TRBJ2-1, with 9 bases identical to TRBD1. In germline, CDR1 is SGHRS, CDR2 YFSETQ. The CDR3 is 16 residues long. Trimming took 1 base from V and 5 from J; bases not matched to a gene: 7. The CDR3 protein is CASSLWVQGADNEQFF. The CDR3 DNA reads as TGCGCCAGCAGCTTGTGGGTACAGGGGGCGGACAATGAGCAGTTCTTC. The full variable domain, rest sourced from reference TRBV5-1 and TRBJ2-1, is KAGVTQTPRYLIKTRGQQVTLSCSPISGHRSVSWYQQTPGQGLQFLFEYFSETQRNKGNFPGRFSGRQFSNSRSEMNVSTLELGDSALYLCASSLWVQGADNEQFFGPGTRLTVL.

The rearrangement joins TRBV19 to TRBJ1-2; 7 positions agree with TRBD1. This CDR3 region has 14 residues. CDR1 LNHDA and CDR2 SQIVND come from the germline V gene (reference sequence). The trim removed 4 bases at V and 8 bases at J, leaving 10 bases unmatched. In nucleotides, the CDR3 is TGTGCCAGTAGTACGACGGGACAGCCCATCGGCTACACCTTC. Translation gives CASSTTGQPIGYTF.

As concerns this clone: The junction does not match germline at one end; this may be a read error. CDR3 amino acids: CASSLAMGLDEQFF. The CDR3 DNA follows: TGTGCTAGCAGCTTAGCGATGGGTTTGGATGAGCAGTTCTTC. This chain joins TRBV7-7 and TRBJ2-1, with D possibly TRBD2 on 5 matching bases. Per the germline V gene, CDR1 is SSHAT and CDR2 is FNYEAQ (reference sequence). The CDR3 has 14 amino acids.

This clone turned up a few times. The CDR3 region has the DNA TGTGCCAGCAGCTTAGATCACGGTGGCTATGGCTACACCTTC. Translation: CASSLDHGGYGYTF. The rearrangement uses TRBV11-2 and TRBJ1-2; no clear D gene. CDR1 and CDR2 (germline): SGHAT, FQNNGV. The CDR3 totals 14 residues. Between the trimmed V and J ends, which lost 0 bases and 4 bases, there was a span of 9 bases.

The rearrangement uses TRBV18 and TRBJ2-5; the D is unclear. The V gene's germline CDR1 is KGHSH and CDR2 LQKENI. Trimming took off 2 bases at V and 5 bases at J, with 9 bases between the two ends. The CDR3 is made up of 13 amino acids. The CDR3 loop reads CASSPLDPETQYF. Written as DNA, the CDR3 is TGTGCCAGCTCACCATTAGACCCGGAGACCCAGTACTTC. Looking up the rest from reference TRBV18 and TRBJ2-5 gives the full variable domain: NAGVMQNPRHLVRRRGQEARLRCSPMKGHSHVYWYRQLPEEGLKFMVYLQKENIIDESGMPKERFSAEFPKEGPSILRIQQVVRGDSAAYFCASSPLDPETQYFGPGTRLLVL.

This chain connects TRBV10-3 to TRBJ2-7; 15 bases are a match to TRBD2. The ends lost 4 bases at V and 0 bases at J; junction bases unmatched: 13. Germline lookup yields CDR1 ENHRY and CDR2 SYGVKD. This CDR3 comprises 20 residues. The CDR3 DNA follows: TGTGCCATCAGTGGCCACCCAGGACTAGCGGGAGGGCCGAGCTCCTACGAGCAGTACTTC. It yields the protein CAISGHPGLAGGPSSYEQYF.

This clone was seen only once. The rearrangement links TRBV9 to TRBJ1-2, with 10 bases that match TRBD1. The germline gives CDR1 SGDLS, CDR2 YYNGEE. V was clipped by 0 bases and J by 5 bases; unmatched bases: 1. The CDR3 length is 14 residues. The CDR3 DNA reads as TGTGCCAGCAGCGTAGGGGACAGGGGTTATGGCTACACCTTC. Protein: CASSVGDRGYGYTF.

The chain is built from TRBV7-9 and TRBJ2-1, with D perhaps matching TRBD1 or TRBD2 (5 bases each). There are 15 residues in the CDR3. Trimming pared 2 bases from V and 7 bases from J, leaving 15 bases between. Germline CDR1 and CDR2: SEHNR and FQNEAQ (reference sequence). The CDR3: CASSLWDVRRNEQFF. The CDR3 nucleotides are TGTGCCAGCAGCTTATGGGACGTCCGGAGAAATGAGCAGTTCTTC.

The chain carries TRBV30 and TRBJ2-6; D gene uncertain. The ends were cut back, 2 bases at V and 2 bases at J, with 7 bases in the middle. CDR3 length: 14 residues. CDR1 GTSNPN and CDR2 SVGIG come from the germline V gene (reference sequence). The DNA for the CDR3 is TGTGCCTGGAGTAGCCAGGCTGGGGCCAACGTCCTGACTTTC. The encoded protein is CAWSSQAGANVLTF.

This clone showed up just once. The V and J genes are TRBV7-3 and TRBJ2-1; D call uncertain. Trimming shortened V by 1 base and J by 6 bases, and 7 bases separated the two germline ends. In germline, CDR1 is SGHTA, CDR2 FQGTGA. The CDR3 is 13 residues long. In DNA, the CDR3 is TGTGCCAGCAGCTTAATGGCTAGCAATGAGCAGTTCTTC. Residues: CASSLMASNEQFF.